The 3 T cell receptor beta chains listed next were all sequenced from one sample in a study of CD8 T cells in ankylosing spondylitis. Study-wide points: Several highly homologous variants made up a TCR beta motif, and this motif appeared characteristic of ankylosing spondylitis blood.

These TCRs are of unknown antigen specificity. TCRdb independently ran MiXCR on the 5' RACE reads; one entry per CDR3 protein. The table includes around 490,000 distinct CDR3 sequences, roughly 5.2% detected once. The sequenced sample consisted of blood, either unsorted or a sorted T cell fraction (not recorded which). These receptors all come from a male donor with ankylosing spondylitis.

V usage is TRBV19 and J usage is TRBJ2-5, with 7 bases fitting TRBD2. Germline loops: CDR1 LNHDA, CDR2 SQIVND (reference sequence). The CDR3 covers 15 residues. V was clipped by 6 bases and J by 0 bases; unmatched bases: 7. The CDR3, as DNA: TGTGCCAGTAGGAGGACTAGTTTGAACCAAGAGACCCAGTACTTC. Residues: CASRRTSLNQETQYF.

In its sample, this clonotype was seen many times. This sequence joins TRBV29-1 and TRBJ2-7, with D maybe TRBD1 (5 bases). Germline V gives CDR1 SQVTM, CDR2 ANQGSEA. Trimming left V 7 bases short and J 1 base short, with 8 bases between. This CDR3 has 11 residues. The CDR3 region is CSGTHSYEQYF. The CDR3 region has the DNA TGCAGCGGGACACATTCCTACGAGCAGTACTTC.

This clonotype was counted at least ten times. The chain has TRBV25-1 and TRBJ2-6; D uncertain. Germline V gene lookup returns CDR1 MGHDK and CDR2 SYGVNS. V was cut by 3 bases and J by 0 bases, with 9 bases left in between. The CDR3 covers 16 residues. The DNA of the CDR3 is TGTGCCAGCAGTGAGTTAAGGGACTCTGGGGCCAACGTCCTGACTTTC. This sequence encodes CASSELRDSGANVLTF.